This T cell receptor beta chain was sequenced for a study of molecular identifiers for immune sequencing clone quantification. This clonotype was detected ten times or more. The germline V gene encodes CDR1 SGHTA and CDR2 FQGNSA. V shed 1 base and J shed 0 bases, with 13 bases lying between them. There are 17 residues in the CDR3. In preparing bulk TCR libraries, previously described methods and listed TCR primers were used. TCRdb re-called the PCR reads with MiXCR, one entry per CDR3 protein. Of approximately 630,000 distinct CDR3 sequences in the sample, roughly 25% are singletons; the top ten hold roughly 0.83%.

This clonotype was obtained from a human donor in good health. Some libraries in this study had Jurkat cell RNA spiked in. The chain couples TRBV7-2 to TRBJ1-5; no clear D gene. Material for sequencing was naive CD8+ T cells from blood, with Jurkat cell RNA spiked in. Subset given: FACS-sorted CD8+CD4-CCR7+CD45RA+ naive T cells. CDR3 coding DNA: TGTGCCAGCAGCTTAGGACGGACCCGTTATAGCAATCAGCCCCAGCATTTT. Protein product: CASSLGRTRYSNQPQHF.